What follows are 7 T cell receptor beta chains derived from one specimen sequenced in a study of T cell responses to AZD1222 COVID-19 vaccine (dated by TCRdb to about 2021). The sample's time point label is to be understood as: about 28 days (+/-7) after the second vaccine dose. The treatment or condition tag for this specimen amounts to: meningococcal conjugate vaccine given as trial control. Library method: the immunoSEQ multiplex PCR assay. Here the immuneACCESS table is served through TCRdb, limited to in-frame sequences with V and J called. Missing clones are a known gap in these copies; in checked studies unresolved V genes cover under half, and the rest lacks a known reason. The table for this sample lists some 180,000 clones; just over 90% of them were counted only once. The ten largest account for approximately 4% of the sample. Sequencing used peripheral blood, obtained 28 days after the second dose of the MenACWY control vaccine. The receptors were gathered from an adult who received the MenACWY meningococcal vaccine as a control.

The chain combines TRBV5-4 with TRBJ1-2; 7 nucleotides agree with TRBD1. This CDR3 has 12 amino acids. The junction had 0 bases not matched to a gene; V was cut back by 2 bases and J by 5 bases. Germline assignment: CDR1 SGHNT and CDR2 YYREEE (reference sequence). CDR3 DNA sequence: TGTGCCAGCAGCTTACAGGGGTATGGCTACACCTTC. Translation gives CASSLQGYGYTF.

This chain connects TRBV10-2 to TRBJ2-7; a weak D match, TRBD1 (6 bases). Germline V gene data show CDR1 as WSHSY and CDR2 as SAAADI. This CDR3 has 14 residues. Trimming removed 2 bases at V and 0 bases at J, with 8 bases between. This chain's CDR3 is CASSEQGISYEQYF. As DNA, the CDR3 is TGCGCCAGCAGTGAGCAGGGGATCTCCTACGAGCAGTACTTC.

The chain couples TRBV19 to TRBJ1-4, with TRBD1 identical over 8 bases. From germline, CDR1 is LNHDA and CDR2 SQIVND (reference sequence). J lost 8 bases, V lost 5 bases, and 10 bases had no gene match. This CDR3 region has 15 residues. CDR3 amino acids: CASSGTGQGEEKLFF. The CDR3 nucleotides are TGTGCCAGTAGTGGAACCGGACAGGGAGAAGAAAAACTGTTTTTT.

This rearrangement joins TRBV19 to TRBJ2-7, with TRBD1 as a possible D gene (6 bases). The V end was cut by 6 bases, the J end by 2 bases, with 11 bases between. CDR1 and CDR2 from the germline V gene are LNHDA and SQIVND (reference sequence). CDR3 length: 13 amino acids. The CDR3 nucleotides read TGTGCCAGTAGGAAGGGGGTTACCTACGAGCAGTACTTC. This codes for CASRKGVTYEQYF.

Only one count was recorded for this clone. The chain employs TRBV28 and TRBJ2-2; 9 bases map to TRBD1. CDR3 length equals 16 residues. J was trimmed by 7 bases and V by 7 bases; bases with no gene match: 13. Germline CDR1 reads MDHEN; CDR2 reads SYDVKM. The CDR3 nucleotides read TGTGCCAGCACTTCAAACTACAGGGGGCGCGACGGGGAGCTGTTTTTT. Encoded protein: CASTSNYRGRDGELFF.

This clone has just one count. The chain carries TRBV6-6 and TRBJ2-1; D is perhaps TRBD1 (6 bases). In germline, CDR1 is MNHNY, CDR2 SVGAGI (reference sequence). This CDR3 region has 10 residues. Trimming stripped 9 bases from V and 9 bases from J, with 9 bases between. The CDR3 region has the DNA TGTGCCAGTTCAGGGGCTGAGCAGTTCTTC. This translates into CASSGAEQFF.

V usage is TRBV12-3 or TRBV12-4 and J usage is TRBJ1-1; TRBD1 aligns across 7 bases. The CDR3 runs to 13 residues. The V segment lost 3 bases and the J segment 6 bases; nucleotides outside the gene matches: 4. CDR3: CASSFRDRAEAFF. CDR3 bases: TGTGCCAGCAGTTTCCGAGACAGGGCTGAAGCTTTCTTT.